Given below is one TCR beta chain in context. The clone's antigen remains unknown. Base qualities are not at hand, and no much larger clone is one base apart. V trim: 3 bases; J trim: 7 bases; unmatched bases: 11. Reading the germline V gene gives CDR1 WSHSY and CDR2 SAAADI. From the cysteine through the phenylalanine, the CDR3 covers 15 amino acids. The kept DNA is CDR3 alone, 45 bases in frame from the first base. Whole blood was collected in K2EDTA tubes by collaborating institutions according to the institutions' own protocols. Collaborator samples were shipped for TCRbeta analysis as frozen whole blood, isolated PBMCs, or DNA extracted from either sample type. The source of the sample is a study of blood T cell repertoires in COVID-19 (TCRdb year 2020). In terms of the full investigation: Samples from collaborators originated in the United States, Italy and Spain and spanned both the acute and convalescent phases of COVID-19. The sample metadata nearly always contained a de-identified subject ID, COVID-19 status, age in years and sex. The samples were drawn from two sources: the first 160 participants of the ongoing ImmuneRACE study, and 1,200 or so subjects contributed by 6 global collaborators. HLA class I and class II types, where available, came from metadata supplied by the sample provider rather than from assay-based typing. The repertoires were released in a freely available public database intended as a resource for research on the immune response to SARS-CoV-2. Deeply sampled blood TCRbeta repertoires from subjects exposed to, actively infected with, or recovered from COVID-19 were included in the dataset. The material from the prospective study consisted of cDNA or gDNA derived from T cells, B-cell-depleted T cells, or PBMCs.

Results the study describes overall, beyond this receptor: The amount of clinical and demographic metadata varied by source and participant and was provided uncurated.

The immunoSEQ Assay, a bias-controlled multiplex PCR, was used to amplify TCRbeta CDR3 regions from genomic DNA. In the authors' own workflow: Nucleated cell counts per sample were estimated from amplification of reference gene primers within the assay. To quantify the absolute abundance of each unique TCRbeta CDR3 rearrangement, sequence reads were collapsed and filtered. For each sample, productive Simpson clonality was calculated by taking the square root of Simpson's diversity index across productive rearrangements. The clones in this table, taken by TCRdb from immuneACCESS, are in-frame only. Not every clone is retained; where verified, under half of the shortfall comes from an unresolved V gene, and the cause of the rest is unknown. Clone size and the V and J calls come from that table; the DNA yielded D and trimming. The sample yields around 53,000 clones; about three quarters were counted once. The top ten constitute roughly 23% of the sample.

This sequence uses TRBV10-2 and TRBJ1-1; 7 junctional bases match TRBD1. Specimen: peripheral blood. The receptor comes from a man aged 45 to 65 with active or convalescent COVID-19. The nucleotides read TGCGCCAGCAGTGAAAAGGGGGCGAGGGGGGTTGAAGCTTTCTTT. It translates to CASSEKGARGVEAFF.